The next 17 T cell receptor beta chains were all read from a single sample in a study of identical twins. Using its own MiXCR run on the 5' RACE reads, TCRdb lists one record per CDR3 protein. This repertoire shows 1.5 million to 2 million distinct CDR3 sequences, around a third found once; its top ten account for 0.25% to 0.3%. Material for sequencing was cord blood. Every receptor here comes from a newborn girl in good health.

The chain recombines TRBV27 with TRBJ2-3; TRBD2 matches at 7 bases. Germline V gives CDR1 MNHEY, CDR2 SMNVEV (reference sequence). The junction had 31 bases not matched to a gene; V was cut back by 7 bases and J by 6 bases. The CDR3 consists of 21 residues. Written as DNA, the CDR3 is TGTGCCAGCAAACCCTCGGGGACTACCCCCCGATTAAGGGATCGTTCCGATACGCAGTATTTT. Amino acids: CASKPSGTTPRLRDRSDTQYF.

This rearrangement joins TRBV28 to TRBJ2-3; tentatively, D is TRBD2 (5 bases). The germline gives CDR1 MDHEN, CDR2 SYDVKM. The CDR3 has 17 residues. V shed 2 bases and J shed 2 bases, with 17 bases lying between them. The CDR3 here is CASSLTIPSRFTDTQYF. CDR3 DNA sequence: TGTGCCAGCAGTTTAACTATCCCTAGCCGATTCACAGATACGCAGTATTTT.

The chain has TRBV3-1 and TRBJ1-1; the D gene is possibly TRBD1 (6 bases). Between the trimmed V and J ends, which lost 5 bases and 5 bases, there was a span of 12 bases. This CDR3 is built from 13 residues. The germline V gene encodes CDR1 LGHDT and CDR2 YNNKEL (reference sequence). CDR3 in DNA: TGTGCCAGCAGCAGCAGGGGAAAGACTGAAGCTTTCTTT. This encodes CASSSRGKTEAFF.

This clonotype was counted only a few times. The chain's CDR3 is CASSMGGTDYGYTF. Written as DNA, the CDR3 is TGTGCCAGTAGTATGGGAGGGACAGACTATGGCTACACCTTC. The chain links TRBV19 to TRBJ1-2; 7 nucleotides agree with TRBD1. Germline V gene sequence: CDR1 LNHDA, CDR2 SQIVND (reference sequence). J was trimmed by 3 bases and V by 3 bases; bases with no gene match: 4. The CDR3 loop spans 14 amino acids. Full variable domain (remainder filled in from reference TRBV19 and TRBJ1-2): DGGITQSPKYLFRKEGQNVTLSCEQNLNHDAMYWYRQDPGQGLRLIYYSQIVNDFQKGDIAEGYSVSREKKESFPLTVTSAQKNPTAFYLCASSMGGTDYGYTFGSGTRLTVV.

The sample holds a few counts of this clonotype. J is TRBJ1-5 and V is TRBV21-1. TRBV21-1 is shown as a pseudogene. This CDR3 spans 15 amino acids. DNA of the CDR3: TGTGCCAGCAGCAAAGGGAGTAACAGCAATCAGCCCCAGCATTTT. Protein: CASSKGSNSNQPQHF.

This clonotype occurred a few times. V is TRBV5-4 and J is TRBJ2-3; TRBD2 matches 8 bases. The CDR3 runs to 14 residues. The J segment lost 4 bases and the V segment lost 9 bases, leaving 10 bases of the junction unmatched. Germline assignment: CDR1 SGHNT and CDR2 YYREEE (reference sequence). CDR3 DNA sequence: TGTGCCACCCAAGCCGGGACTAGATCAGATACGCAGTATTTT. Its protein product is CATQAGTRSDTQYF.

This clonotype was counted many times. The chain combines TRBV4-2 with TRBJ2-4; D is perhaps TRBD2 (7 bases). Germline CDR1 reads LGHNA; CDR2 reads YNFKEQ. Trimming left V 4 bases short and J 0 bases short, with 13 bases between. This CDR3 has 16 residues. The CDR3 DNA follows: TGTGCCAGCAGCCCGGGGGGCTCCTTAGCCAAAAACATTCAGTACTTC. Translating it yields CASSPGGSLAKNIQYF.

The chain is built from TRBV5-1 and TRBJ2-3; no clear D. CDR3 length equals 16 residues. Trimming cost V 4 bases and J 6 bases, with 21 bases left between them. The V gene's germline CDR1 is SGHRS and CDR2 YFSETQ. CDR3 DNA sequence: TGCGCCAGCAGCCTGGATACTTTTCCGGGCAGGGATACGCAGTATTTT. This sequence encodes CASSLDTFPGRDTQYF. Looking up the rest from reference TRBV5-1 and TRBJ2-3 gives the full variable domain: KAGVTQTPRYLIKTRGQQVTLSCSPISGHRSVSWYQQTPGQGLQFLFEYFSETQRNKGNFPGRFSGRQFSNSRSEMNVSTLELGDSALYLCASSLDTFPGRDTQYFGPGTRLTVL.

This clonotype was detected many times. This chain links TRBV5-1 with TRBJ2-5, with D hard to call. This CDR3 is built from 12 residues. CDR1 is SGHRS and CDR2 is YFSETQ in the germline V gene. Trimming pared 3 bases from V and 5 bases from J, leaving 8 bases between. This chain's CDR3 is CASSSLSETQYF. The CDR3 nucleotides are TGCGCCAGCAGCTCCCTATCGGAGACCCAGTACTTC.

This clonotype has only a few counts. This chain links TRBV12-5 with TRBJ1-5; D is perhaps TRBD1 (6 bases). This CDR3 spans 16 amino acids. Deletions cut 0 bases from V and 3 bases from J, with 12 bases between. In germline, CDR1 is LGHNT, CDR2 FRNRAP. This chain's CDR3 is CASGLVRTALNQPQHF. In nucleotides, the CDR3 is TGTGCTAGTGGTTTGGTACGGACAGCACTCAATCAGCCCCAGCATTTT.

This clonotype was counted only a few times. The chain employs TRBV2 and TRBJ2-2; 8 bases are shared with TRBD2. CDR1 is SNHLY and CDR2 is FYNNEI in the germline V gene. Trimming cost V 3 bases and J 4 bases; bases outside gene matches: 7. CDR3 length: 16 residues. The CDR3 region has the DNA TGTGCCAGCAGTGATCAAGGTAGCGGGATCACCGGGGAGCTGTTTTTT. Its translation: CASSDQGSGITGELFF.

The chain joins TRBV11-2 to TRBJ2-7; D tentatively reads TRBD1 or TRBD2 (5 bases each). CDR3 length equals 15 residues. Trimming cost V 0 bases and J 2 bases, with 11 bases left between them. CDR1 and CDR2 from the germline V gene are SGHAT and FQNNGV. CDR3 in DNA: TGTGCCAGCAGCTTAGAGGCCAGGGACCCCTACGAGCAGTACTTC. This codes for CASSLEARDPYEQYF. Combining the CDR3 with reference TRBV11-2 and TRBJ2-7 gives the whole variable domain EAGVAQSPRYKIIEKRQSVAFWCNPISGHATLYWYQQILGQGPKLLIQFQNNGVVDDSQLPKDRFSAERLKGVDSTLKIQPAKLEDSAVYLCASSLEARDPYEQYFGPGTRLTVT.

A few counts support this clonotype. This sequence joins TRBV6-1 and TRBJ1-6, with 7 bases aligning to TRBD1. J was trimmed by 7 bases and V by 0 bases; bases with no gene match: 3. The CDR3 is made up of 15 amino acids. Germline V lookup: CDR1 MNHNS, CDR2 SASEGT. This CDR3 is CASSEAAGQNSPLHF. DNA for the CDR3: TGTGCCAGCAGTGAAGCGGCGGGACAGAATTCACCCCTCCACTTT.

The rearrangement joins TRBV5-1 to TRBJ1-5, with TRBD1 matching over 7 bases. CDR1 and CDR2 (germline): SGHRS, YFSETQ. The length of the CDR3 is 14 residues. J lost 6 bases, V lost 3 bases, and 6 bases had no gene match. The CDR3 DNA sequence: TGCGCCAGCAGCTCGCAGGGGGAAGGTCAGCCCCAGCATTTT. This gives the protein CASSSQGEGQPQHF.

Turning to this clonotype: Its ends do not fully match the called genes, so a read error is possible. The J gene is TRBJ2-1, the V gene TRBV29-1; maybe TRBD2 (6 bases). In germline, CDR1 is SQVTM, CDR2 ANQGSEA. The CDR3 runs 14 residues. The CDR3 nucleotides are TGCGGCGTTTCCACCGGACTAAGTCAACGTGAGCAGTTCTTC. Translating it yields CGVSTGLSQREQFF.

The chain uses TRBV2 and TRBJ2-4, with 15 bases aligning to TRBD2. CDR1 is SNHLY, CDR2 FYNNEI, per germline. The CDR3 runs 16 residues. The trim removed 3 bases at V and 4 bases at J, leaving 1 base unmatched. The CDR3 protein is CASSDGLAGGKNIQYF. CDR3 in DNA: TGTGCCAGCAGTGACGGACTAGCGGGGGGGAAAAACATTCAGTACTTC. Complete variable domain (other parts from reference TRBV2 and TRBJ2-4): EPEVTQTPSHQVTQMGQEVILRCVPISNHLYFYWYRQILGQKVEFLVSFYNNEISEKSEIFDDQFSVERPDGSNFTLKIRSTKLEDSAMYFCASSDGLAGGKNIQYFGAGTRLSVL.

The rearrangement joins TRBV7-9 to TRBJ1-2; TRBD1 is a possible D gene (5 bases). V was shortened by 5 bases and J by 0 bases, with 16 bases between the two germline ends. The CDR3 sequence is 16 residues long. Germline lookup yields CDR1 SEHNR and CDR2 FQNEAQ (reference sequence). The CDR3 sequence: CASSVTHQGPNYGYTF. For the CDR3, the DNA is TGTGCCAGCAGCGTCACTCACCAGGGTCCTAACTATGGCTACACCTTC.